This paragraph reports one T cell receptor beta chain. Its cognate antigen has yet to be identified. Base qualities are not at hand, and no much larger clone is one base apart. The data were taken from a study of shared clonotypes between healthy human individuals (dated by TCRdb to the early 2020s). About the investigation overall: A couple of women and a few men aged 18 to 49 years were included in the cohort. For each donor, CD4 naive and CD4 memory were each given three plates, CD8 naive was given two plates, and CD8 memory was given one plate. The study deeply sequenced blood TCR repertoires of about 5 healthy adults to estimate repertoire size and the extent of clonotype sharing between individuals. To increase sequencing depth and limit assay-specific biases, different laboratories used diverse techniques to prepare libraries and sequence TCR repertoires. Between about 0.85 and 10 billion PBMCs per donor were obtained by leukapheresis. Study-wide findings and limitations: Based on pairwise subsampling, the degree of clonotype sharing among donors was expected to be affected by sequencing depth. The genetic and exposure-history diversity represented was limited by the small number of donors. Even with the large sequencing depth, rarefaction of the sorted-subset datasets indicated that sequencing was incomplete. Only blood was sampled, and tissue TCR repertoires likely differ from those in blood. Compared with non-shared clonotypes, the clonotypes found in all four sorted-subset donors had higher generation probabilities. Larger estimated clonotype richness was generally found for naive subsets than for memory subsets. Approximately 4.8% of naive CD4, roughly 3.5% of naive CD8, roughly 2.4% of memory CD4, and 0.4% of memory CD8 clonotypes were shared across several donors.

V and J lose 5 bases and 2 bases, and a span of 9 bases separates them. Looking up the germline V gene yields CDR1 MDHEN and CDR2 SYDVKM. The cysteine opens and the phenylalanine closes a CDR3 of 14 amino acids. The only DNA kept is the CDR3, 42 bases in frame from the first base. Using the deep immunoSEQ assay, multiplex PCR amplified TCR CDR3 regions from genomic DNA. Extracted genomic DNA from each cell subset was spread evenly across all wells of several immunoSEQ 96-well plates, with each plate serving as a replicate. For sorted subsets, approximately 210 ng of genomic DNA, equivalent to around 29,000 T cell genomes, went into each replicate PCR. Purified libraries were measured with a Qubit 3.0 fluorometer, size-checked on a Bioanalyzer 2100, and measured again with the KAPA Library Quantification kit. Every immunoSEQ 96-well plate was sequenced on a separate single-read 150-cycle Illumina NextSeq 550 flow cell. On the study's bioinformatics: The immunoSEQ output contained only junctional sequences without quality scores, so filtering could not match that applied to full-length reads. Sequences were annotated with PyIR, a Python wrapper for IgBLAST v1.9, and V/J genes and CDR3 were assigned using IMGT germline references. Reads were filtered out if the reads had weak V/J assignments (E-value above 1e-6), no CDR3, stop codons, out-of-frame junctions, or ambiguous translated residues. V3J clonotypes were defined as sequences sharing the same inferred V gene, J gene, and CDR3 amino acid sequence. Percentage overlap between repertoires was calculated by dividing the number of shared unique clonotypes by the size of the smaller repertoire. Three approaches were used to assess repertoire richness: RTK rarefaction, the Chao1 estimator, and Recon v2.1 estimates of unobserved clonotypes. Generation probabilities for all TCRbeta clonotypes obtained by the gDNA method from several donors were computed using OLGA. In TCRdb, the immuneACCESS table is reduced to in-frame sequences with V and J assigned. These tables do not hold every clone; where another copy was compared, an unresolved V gene accounts for under half, and the others remain unexplained. V and J calls and clone size are given by that table; D and trimming were obtained from the DNA. Here the sample has some 2 million clones; about 95% occur a single time. Clones ranked in the top ten supply 1% to 1.3% of the sample.

CD8 naive samples were obtained by positive selection for CCR7 among CD45RO-negative cells, yielding a CD45RA+CCR7+ population from which TemRA cells were excluded. The donors were healthy, HIV-negative adults who had no recently reported acute infections or vaccinations. Only Caucasian adults living in Nashville, Tennessee, USA were represented among the donors. Blood was obtained by leukapheresis, after which PBMCs were separated by Ficoll-Histopaque density gradient centrifugation and cryopreserved in liquid nitrogen vapor phase. Purity and quantity of every magnetically sorted T cell population were checked by analytical flow cytometry. Genomic DNA was isolated from every sorted fraction and measured by UV absorbance on a Nanodrop 2000c.

The sequence joins TRBV28 to TRBJ2-2; the D gene remains uncertain. Sequenced sample: naive CD8+ T cells sorted from blood. The intended sense of this specimen's cell subset or site label: CD45RA+CCR7+. This receptor was identified in a man aged 18 to 30 in good health. At the DNA level, the sequence is TGTGCCAGCAGTCACAGAGAAAACACCGGGGAGCTGTTTTTT. This encodes CASSHRENTGELFF.